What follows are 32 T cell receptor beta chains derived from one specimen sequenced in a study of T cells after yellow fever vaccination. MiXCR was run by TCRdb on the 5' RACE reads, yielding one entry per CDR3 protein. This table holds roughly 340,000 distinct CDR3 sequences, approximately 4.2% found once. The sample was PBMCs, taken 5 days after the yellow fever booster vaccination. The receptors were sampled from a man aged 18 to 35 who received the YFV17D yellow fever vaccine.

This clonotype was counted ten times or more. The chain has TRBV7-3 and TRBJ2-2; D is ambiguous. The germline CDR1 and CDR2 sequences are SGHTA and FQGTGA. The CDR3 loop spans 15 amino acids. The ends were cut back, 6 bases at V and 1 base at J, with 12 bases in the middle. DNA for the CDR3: TGTGCCAGCAGTCCCGAACACAGGAACACCGGGGAGCTGTTTTTT. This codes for CASSPEHRNTGELFF.

CDR3 bases: TGTGCCAGCAGTAATCTAGCGGGGGGGCCCGCAGATACGCAGTATTTT. It is translated as CASSNLAGGPADTQYF. The chain couples TRBV6-6 to TRBJ2-3, with 12 bases lining up with TRBD2. Germline V gives CDR1 MNHNY, CDR2 SVGAGI (reference sequence). The CDR3 is 16 amino acids. The trim removed 5 bases at V and 4 bases at J, leaving 7 bases unmatched.

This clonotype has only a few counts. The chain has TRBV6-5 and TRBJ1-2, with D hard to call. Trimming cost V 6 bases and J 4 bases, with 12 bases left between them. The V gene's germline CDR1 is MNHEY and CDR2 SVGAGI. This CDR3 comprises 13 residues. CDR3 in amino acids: CASSPRASYGYTF. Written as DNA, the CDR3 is TGTGCCAGCAGCCCGAGGGCCAGCTATGGCTACACCTTC.

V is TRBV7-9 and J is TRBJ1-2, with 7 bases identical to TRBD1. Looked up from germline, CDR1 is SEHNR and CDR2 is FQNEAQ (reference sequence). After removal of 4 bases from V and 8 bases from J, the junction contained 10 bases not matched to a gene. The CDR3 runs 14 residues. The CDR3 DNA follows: TGTGCCAGCAGCTACAGGGGTCCTTTGGGGGGCTACACCTTC. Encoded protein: CASSYRGPLGGYTF.

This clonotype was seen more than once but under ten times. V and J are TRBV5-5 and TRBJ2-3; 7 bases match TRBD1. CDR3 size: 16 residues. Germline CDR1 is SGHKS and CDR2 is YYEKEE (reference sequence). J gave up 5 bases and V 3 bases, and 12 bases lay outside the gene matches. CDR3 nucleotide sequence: TGTGCCAGCAGCTGGCCGGGACAGCGTCCTCAAGATACGCAGTATTTT. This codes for CASSWPGQRPQDTQYF.

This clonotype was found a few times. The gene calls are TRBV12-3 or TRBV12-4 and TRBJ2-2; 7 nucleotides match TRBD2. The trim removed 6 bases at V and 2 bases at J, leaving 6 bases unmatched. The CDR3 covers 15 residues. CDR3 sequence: CASSRGGFNTGELFF. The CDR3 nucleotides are TGTGCCAGCAGCCGCGGGGGTTTTAACACCGGGGAGCTGTTTTTT.

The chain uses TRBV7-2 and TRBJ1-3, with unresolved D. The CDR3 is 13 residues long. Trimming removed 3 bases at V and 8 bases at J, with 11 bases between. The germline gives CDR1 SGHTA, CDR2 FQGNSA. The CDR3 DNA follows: TGTGCCAGCAGCTTCTACCCCGGGGACACCATATATTTT. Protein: CASSFYPGDTIYF.

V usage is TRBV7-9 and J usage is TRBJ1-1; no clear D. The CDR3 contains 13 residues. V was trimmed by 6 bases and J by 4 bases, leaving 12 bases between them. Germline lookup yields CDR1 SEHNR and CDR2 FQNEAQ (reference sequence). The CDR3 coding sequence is TGTGCCAGCAGGGCACCGAGCGGCACTGAAGCTTTCTTT. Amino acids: CASRAPSGTEAFF.

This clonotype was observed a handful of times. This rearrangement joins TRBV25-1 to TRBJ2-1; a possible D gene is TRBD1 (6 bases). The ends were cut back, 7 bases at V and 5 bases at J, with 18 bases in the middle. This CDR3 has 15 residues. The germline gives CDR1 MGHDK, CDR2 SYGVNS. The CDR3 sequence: CASTSRWGLDNEQFF. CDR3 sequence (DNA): TGTGCCAGCACCTCGAGGTGGGGGCTTGACAATGAGCAGTTCTTC.

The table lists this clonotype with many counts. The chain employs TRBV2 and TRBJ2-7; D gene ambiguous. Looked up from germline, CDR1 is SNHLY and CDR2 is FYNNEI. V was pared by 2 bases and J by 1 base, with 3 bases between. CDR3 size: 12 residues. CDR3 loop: CASSETSYEQYF. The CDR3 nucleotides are TGTGCCAGCAGTGAAACGTCCTACGAGCAGTACTTC.

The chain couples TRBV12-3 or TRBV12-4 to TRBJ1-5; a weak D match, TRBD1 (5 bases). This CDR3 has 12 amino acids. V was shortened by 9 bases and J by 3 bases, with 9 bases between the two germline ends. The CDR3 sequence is CASGQLNQPQHF. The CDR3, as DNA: TGTGCCAGTGGACAACTCAATCAGCCCCAGCATTTT.

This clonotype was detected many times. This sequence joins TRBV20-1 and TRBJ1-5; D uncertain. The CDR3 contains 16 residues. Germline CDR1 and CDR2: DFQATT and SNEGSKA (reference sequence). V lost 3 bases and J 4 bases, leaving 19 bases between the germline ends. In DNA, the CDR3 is TGCAGTGCTAGGAAGCCCGGAGGTCTGGGAAATCAGCCCCAGCATTTT. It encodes CSARKPGGLGNQPQHF.

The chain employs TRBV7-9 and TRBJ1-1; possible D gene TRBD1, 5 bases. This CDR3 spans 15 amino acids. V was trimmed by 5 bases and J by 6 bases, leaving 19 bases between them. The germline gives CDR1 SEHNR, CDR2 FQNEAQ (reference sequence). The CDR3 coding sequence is TGTGCCAGCAGCGGATACAGTGGGGGACCTCCTGAAGCTTTCTTT. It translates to CASSGYSGGPPEAFF.

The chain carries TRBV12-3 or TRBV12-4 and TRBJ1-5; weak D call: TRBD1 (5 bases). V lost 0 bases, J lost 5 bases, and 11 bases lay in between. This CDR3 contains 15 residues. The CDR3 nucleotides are TGTGCCAGCAGTTTAGCCAGGGTAGTTGATCAGCCCCAGCATTTT. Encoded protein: CASSLARVVDQPQHF.

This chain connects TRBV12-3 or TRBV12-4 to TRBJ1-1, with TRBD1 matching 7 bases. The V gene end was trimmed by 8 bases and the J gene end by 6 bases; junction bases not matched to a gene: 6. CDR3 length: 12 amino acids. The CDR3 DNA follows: TGTGCCAGCTGTGACAGGGTGCCTGAAGCTTTCTTT. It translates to CASCDRVPEAFF.

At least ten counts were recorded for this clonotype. This CDR3 is CASSYVGGSEQFF. The CDR3 DNA reads as TGTGCCAGCAGTTACGTGGGGGGTAGTGAGCAGTTCTTC. This sequence joins TRBV6-2 or TRBV6-3 and TRBJ2-1; D might be TRBD2 (6 bases). Deletions cut 2 bases from V and 9 bases from J, with 11 bases between. CDR3 length: 13 residues. Germline CDR1 and CDR2: MNHEY and SVGEGT.

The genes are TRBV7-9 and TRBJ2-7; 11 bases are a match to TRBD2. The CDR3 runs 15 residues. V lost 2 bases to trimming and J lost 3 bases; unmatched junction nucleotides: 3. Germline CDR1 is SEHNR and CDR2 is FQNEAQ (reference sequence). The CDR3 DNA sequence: TGTGCCAGCAGCTTATTAGCGGGGGGGGTCTACGAGCAGTACTTC. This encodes CASSLLAGGVYEQYF.

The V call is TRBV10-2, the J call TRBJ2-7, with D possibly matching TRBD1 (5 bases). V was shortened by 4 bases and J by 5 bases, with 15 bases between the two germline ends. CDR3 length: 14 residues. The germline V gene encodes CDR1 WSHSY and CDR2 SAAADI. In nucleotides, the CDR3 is TGCGCCAGCAGTGCCGGTAGGGGTTCGGACGAGCAGTACTTC. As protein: CASSAGRGSDEQYF.

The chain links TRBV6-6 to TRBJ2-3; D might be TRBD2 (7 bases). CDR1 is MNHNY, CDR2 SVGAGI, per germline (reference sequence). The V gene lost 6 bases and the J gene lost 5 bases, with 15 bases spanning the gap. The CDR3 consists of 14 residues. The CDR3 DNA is TGTGCCAGCAGCCTCGAAGGGGGGGGAGATACGCAGTATTTT. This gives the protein CASSLEGGGDTQYF.

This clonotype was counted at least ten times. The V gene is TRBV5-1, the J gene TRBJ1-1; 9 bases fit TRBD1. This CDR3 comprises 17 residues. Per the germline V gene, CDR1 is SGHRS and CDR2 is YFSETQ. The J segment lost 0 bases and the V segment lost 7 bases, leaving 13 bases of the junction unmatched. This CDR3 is CASHPRGQGFMNTEAFF. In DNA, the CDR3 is TGCGCCAGCCACCCTCGGGGACAGGGTTTCATGAACACTGAAGCTTTCTTT.

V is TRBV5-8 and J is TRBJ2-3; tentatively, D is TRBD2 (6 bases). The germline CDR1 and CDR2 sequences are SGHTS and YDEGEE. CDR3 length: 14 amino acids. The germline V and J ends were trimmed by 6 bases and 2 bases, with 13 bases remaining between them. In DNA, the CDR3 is TGTGCCAGCATCCAGGGACTGTTCACAGATACGCAGTATTTT. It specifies CASIQGLFTDTQYF. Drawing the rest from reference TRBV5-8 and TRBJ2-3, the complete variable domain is EAGVTQSPTHLIKTRGQQATLRCSPISGHTSVYWYQQALGLGLQFLLWYDEGEERNRGNFPPRFSGRQFPNYSSELNVNALELEDSALYLCASIQGLFTDTQYFGPGTRLTVL.

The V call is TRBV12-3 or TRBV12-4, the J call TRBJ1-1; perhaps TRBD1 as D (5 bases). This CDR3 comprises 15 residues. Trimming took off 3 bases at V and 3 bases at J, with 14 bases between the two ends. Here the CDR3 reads CASSFPLGGDTEAFF. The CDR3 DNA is TGTGCCAGCAGTTTCCCCCTGGGGGGTGACACTGAAGCTTTCTTT.

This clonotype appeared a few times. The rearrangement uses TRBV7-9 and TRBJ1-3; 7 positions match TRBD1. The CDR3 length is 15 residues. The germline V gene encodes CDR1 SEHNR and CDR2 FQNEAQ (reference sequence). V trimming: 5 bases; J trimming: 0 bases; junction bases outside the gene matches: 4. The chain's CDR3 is CASSRGGSSGNTIYF. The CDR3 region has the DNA TGTGCCAGCAGCCGAGGGGGCAGCTCTGGAAACACCATATATTTT.

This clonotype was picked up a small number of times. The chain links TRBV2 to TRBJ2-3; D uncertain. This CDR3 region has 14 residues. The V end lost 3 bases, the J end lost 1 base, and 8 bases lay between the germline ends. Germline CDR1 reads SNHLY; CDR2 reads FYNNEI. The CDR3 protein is CASSESAGTDTQYF. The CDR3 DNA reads TGTGCCAGCAGTGAGTCGGCAGGCACAGATACGCAGTATTTT.

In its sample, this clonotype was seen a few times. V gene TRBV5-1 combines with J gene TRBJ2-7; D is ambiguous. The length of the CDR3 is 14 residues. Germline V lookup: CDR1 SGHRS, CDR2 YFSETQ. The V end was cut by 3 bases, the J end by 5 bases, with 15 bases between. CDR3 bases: TGCGCCAGCAGCTCGAAAGGGTTTTCCAACGAGCAGTACTTC. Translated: CASSSKGFSNEQYF.

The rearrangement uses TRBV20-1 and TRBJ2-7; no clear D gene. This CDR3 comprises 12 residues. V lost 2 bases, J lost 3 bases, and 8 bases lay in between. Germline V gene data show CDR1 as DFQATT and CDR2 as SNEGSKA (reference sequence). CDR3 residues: CSARPDGYEQYV. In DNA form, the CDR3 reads TGCAGTGCTAGACCTGACGGCTACGAGCAGTACGTC.

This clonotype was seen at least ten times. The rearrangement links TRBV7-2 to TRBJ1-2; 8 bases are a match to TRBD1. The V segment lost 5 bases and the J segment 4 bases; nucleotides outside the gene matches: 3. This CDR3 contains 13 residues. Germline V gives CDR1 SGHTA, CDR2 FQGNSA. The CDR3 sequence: CASSHDRGYGYTF. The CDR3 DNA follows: TGTGCCAGCAGCCATGACAGGGGCTATGGCTACACCTTC.

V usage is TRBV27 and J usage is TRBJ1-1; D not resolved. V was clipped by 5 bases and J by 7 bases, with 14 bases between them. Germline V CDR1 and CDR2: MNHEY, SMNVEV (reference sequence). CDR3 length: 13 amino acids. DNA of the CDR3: TGTGCCAGCAGTATCCCCTTGACCCTTGAAGCTTTCTTT. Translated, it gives CASSIPLTLEAFF.

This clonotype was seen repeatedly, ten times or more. The CDR3 DNA sequence: TGCAGTGCAAAAGGGACAGTGTCCGGGGAGCTGTTTTTT. Translating it yields CSAKGTVSGELFF. The chain has TRBV20-1 and TRBJ2-2; TRBD1 matches at 7 bases. CDR3 length: 13 residues. Per the germline V gene, CDR1 is DFQATT and CDR2 is SNEGSKA (reference sequence). The ends lost 6 bases at V and 6 bases at J; junction bases unmatched: 7.

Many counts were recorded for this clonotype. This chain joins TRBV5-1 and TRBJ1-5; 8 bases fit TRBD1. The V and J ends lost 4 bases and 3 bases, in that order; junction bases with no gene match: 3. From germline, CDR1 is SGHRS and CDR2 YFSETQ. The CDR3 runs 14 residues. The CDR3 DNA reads TGCGCCAGCAGCCTGACAGGGGCCAATCAGCCCCAGCATTTT. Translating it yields CASSLTGANQPQHF.

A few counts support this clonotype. The CDR3 loop is CASRLTSGYTF. CDR3 bases: TGTGCCAGCAGGTTGACCTCTGGCTACACCTTC. This chain uses TRBV5-8 with TRBJ1-2; no reliable D call. This CDR3 spans 11 amino acids. Trimming took 5 bases from V and 7 from J, leaving 9 bases between them. CDR1 is SGHTS and CDR2 is YDEGEE in the germline V gene.

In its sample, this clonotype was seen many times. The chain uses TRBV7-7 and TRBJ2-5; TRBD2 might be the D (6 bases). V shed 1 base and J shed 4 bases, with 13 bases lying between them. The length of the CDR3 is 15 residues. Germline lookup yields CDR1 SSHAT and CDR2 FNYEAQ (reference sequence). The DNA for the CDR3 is TGTGCCAGCAGCTTAGGCGGGGAGCCTTTAGAGACCCAGTACTTC. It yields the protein CASSLGGEPLETQYF.